Presented here are 5 T cell receptor beta chains from one specimen sequenced in a study of molecular identifiers for immune sequencing clone quantification. TCRdb called the PCR reads again in MiXCR, with one record for every CDR3 protein. This table holds hundreds of thousands of distinct CDR3 sequences, about 25% found once. The source material was naive CD8+ T cells from blood, with Jurkat cell RNA spiked in. Subset of the sample: FACS-sorted CD8+CD4-CCR7+CD45RA+ naive T cells. Receptor source: a human donor in good health. Some libraries in this study had Jurkat cell RNA spiked in.

The gene calls are TRBV19 and TRBJ1-1; tentative D call: TRBD1 (6 bases). Deletions cut 2 bases from V and 6 bases from J, with 13 bases between. In germline, CDR1 is LNHDA, CDR2 SQIVND (reference sequence). The CDR3 has 14 amino acids. CDR3 DNA sequence: TGTGCCAGTAGTATATTGACAGGAGCGTCTGAAGCTTTCTTT. This translates into CASSILTGASEAFF.

This clonotype appeared a few times. V gene TRBV4-3 combines with J gene TRBJ2-5, with a possible D match to TRBD1 (6 bases). Per the germline V gene, CDR1 is LGHNA and CDR2 is YSLEER. This CDR3 comprises 15 residues. V was trimmed by 0 bases and J by 5 bases, leaving 13 bases between them. The CDR3 sequence: CASSQDVGAWETQYF. Here the CDR3 DNA reads TGCGCCAGCAGCCAAGATGTGGGGGCGTGGGAGACCCAGTACTTC.

This clonotype has at least ten counts. The rearrangement links TRBV12-3 or TRBV12-4 to TRBJ2-5, with 11 bases that match TRBD1. The CDR3 consists of 17 residues. The junction had 8 bases not matched to a gene; V was cut back by 4 bases and J by 1 base. CDR3 sequence reads: CASSSPGTGGFQETQYF. The CDR3 bases are TGTGCCAGCAGTTCACCCGGGACAGGGGGATTCCAAGAGACCCAGTACTTC.

This clonotype came up many times. The chain is built from TRBV28 and TRBJ2-7, with 8 positions matching TRBD2. Germline CDR1 reads MDHEN; CDR2 reads SYDVKM. This CDR3 spans 15 amino acids. With 2 bases clipped from V and 2 bases from J, the junction kept 5 bases outside the gene matches. The CDR3 sequence: CASSLTSGAPYEQYF. DNA of the CDR3: TGTGCCAGCAGTTTAACTAGCGGAGCCCCCTACGAGCAGTACTTC.

Concerning this clonotype: Being one base from a much bigger clone, this may be a read error. The chain is built from TRBV7-2 and TRBJ2-7, with D perhaps assigned TRBD1 or TRBD2 (7 bases each). Between the trimmed V and J ends, which lost 3 bases and 2 bases, there was a span of 11 bases. CDR1 is SGHTA and CDR2 is FQGNSA in the germline V gene. The CDR3 sequence is 14 residues long. CDR3: CASSFRGGAYEQYF. The CDR3 DNA is TGTGCCAGCAGCTTCAGGGGGGGAGCCTACGAGCAGTACTTC. The variable domain in full, with the rest retrieved from reference TRBV7-2 and TRBJ2-7, is GAGVSQSPSNKVTEKGKDVELRCDPISGHTALYWYRQSLGQGLEFLIYFQGNSAPDKSGLPSDRFSAERTGGSVSTLTIQRTQQEDSAVYLCASSFRGGAYEQYFGPGTRLTVT.